These 14 T cell receptor beta chains share one sample of origin, sequenced in a study of T cell clonality in common variable immunodeficiency. Libraries were prepared by immunoSEQ multiplex PCR; TCRdb keeps only in-frame clonotypes and omits some of them. The table lists around 57,000 clones, with no singletons. The material sequenced was peripheral blood mononuclear cells. These TCRs come from a person between 18 and 75 years old in good health.

This clone appeared many times. Read sequence stops 3 residues before the CDR3 end, and the germline J gene provides the missing end. V is TRBV20-1 and J is TRBJ2-7; tentative D call: TRBD2 (5 bases). Trimming took 4 bases from V and 3 from J, leaving 16 bases between them. The CDR3 extends over 14 amino acids. Germline lookup yields CDR1 DFQATT and CDR2 SNEGSKA (reference sequence). CDR3 DNA, as far as it was read: TGCAGTGCTATTAGAACAAGCGGAAACTACGAG. Translating gives CSAIRTSGNYE. The whole CDR3 protein reads CSAIRTSGNYEQYF.

This clone was recorded many times. The read ends 3 residues before the CDR3 terminus; that terminus is restored from the germline J gene. The chain couples TRBV6-2 or TRBV6-3 to TRBJ2-2; 8 nucleotides agree with TRBD1. Per the germline V gene, CDR1 is MNHEY and CDR2 is SVGEGT. This CDR3 is 12 amino acids long. The sequenced CDR3 bases are TGTGCCAGCAGCGACAGGGGAAGAGAG. Its translation is CASSDRGRE. The whole CDR3 sequence is CASSDRGRELFF.

Ten or more counts support this clone. The CDR3 extends 3 residues past the end of the read, so its final part is completed from the germline J gene. This chain uses TRBV20-1 with TRBJ2-7; tentatively, D is TRBD2 (6 bases). V was cut by 0 bases and J by 1 base, with 16 bases left in between. CDR1 is DFQATT and CDR2 is SNEGSKA in the germline V gene (reference sequence). The CDR3 has 16 amino acids. The CDR3 DNA, read in part, is TGCAGTGCTAGAGATGAAAGGAGGGGCGAGTCCTACGAG. Residues: CSARDERRGESYE. The CDR3 in full is CSARDERRGESYEQYF.

This clone was picked up many times. The read is 3 residues too short to cover the CDR3 end, so that end is filled in from the germline J gene. The J gene is TRBJ2-1, the V gene TRBV6-2 or TRBV6-3; 7 bases line up with TRBD2. The J segment lost 9 bases and the V segment lost 5 bases, leaving 13 bases of the junction unmatched. Germline V gives CDR1 MNHEY, CDR2 SVGEGT. The CDR3 runs 15 residues. CDR3 bases read: TGTGCCAGCAGTACCCTCGGGGGAGGGTGGAGTGAG. Its protein is CASSTLGGGWSE. In full, the CDR3 reads CASSTLGGGWSEQFF.

This clone was seen repeatedly, ten times or more. The read is 3 residues too short to cover the CDR3 end, so that end is filled in from the germline J gene. The chain couples TRBV20-1 to TRBJ2-1; TRBD2 agrees at 10 bases. V was pared by 6 bases and J by 9 bases, with 11 bases of the junction left unmatched. The CDR3 spans 14 residues. The germline CDR1 and CDR2 sequences are DFQATT and SNEGSKA (reference sequence). CDR3 bases read: TGCAGTGCCCGGGGGCTAGCGGGAGTTTTTGAG. Translating it yields CSARGLAGVFE. The whole CDR3 reads CSARGLAGVFEQFF.

In its sample, this clone was seen many times. CDR3 bases read: TGCAGTGCTAGAGTGTCTAGCGGCCGTCACGACGAG. Its protein is CSARVSSGRHDE. The entire CDR3 sequence reads CSARVSSGRHDEQYF. This chain connects TRBV20-1 to TRBJ2-7, with 7 bases that match TRBD2. The read finishes 3 residues shy of the CDR3 end, and the germline J gene is used to complete it. CDR3 length: 15 amino acids. Germline CDR1 reads DFQATT; CDR2 reads SNEGSKA (reference sequence). V lost 1 base, J lost 5 bases, and 11 bases stayed unmatched.

This clone occurred many times. The read stops 3 residues short of the end of the CDR3; the missing end is completed from the germline J gene. The chain uses TRBV5-1 and TRBJ2-3, with 10 bases fitting TRBD2. This CDR3 region has 17 residues. V lost 2 bases and J lost 4; bases outside the gene matches: 10. Germline V gives CDR1 SGHRS, CDR2 YFSETQ. Here the CDR3 reads CASSLGASGRTADTQYF. Partial CDR3 DNA: TGCGCCAGCAGCTTAGGGGCTAGCGGGAGAACCGCAGATACG.

This clone has a count of ten or more. The CDR3 end is not reached by the read, which stops 3 residues before it; the germline J gene fills it in. The J gene is TRBJ1-1, the V gene TRBV6-2 or TRBV6-3; D remains unclear. CDR1 and CDR2 (germline): MNHEY, SVGEGT. Trimming took 6 bases from V and 3 from J, leaving 23 bases between them. This CDR3 has 17 residues. Incomplete CDR3 DNA: TGTGCCAGCAGCCGTCGACTAAGTATTGGTCAGGACACTGAA. It is translated as CASSRRLSIGQDTE. In full, the CDR3 reads CASSRRLSIGQDTEAFF.

A word on this clone: The read is 3 residues too short to cover the CDR3 end, so that end is filled in from the germline J gene. The chain joins TRBV11-2 to TRBJ2-1; 7 bases line up with TRBD2. J lost 4 bases, V lost 6 bases, and 6 bases had no gene match. This CDR3 spans 14 amino acids. Germline CDR1 is SGHAT and CDR2 is FQNNGV. The CDR3 region is CASRRPSGYNEQFF. The CDR3 bases that were read are TGTGCCAGCAGAAGGCCTAGCGGTTACAATGAG.

There are many counts of this clone. From the germline J gene comes the end of the CDR3, since the read stops 3 residues before it. The rearrangement joins TRBV12-3 or TRBV12-4 to TRBJ2-1; no clear D gene. The CDR3 is 12 amino acids. Trimming took 5 bases from V and 9 from J, leaving 11 bases between them. CDR3 bases read: TGTGCCAGCAGTAGTAGCCTTCGTGAG. It yields the protein CASSSSLRE. The full CDR3 sequence reads CASSSSLREQFF.

In this sample, this clone turned up many times. Read sequence stops 3 residues before the CDR3 end, and the germline J gene provides the missing end. The chain recombines TRBV19 with TRBJ2-1; D is perhaps TRBD1 (5 bases). The CDR3 spans 15 residues. V was trimmed by 6 bases and J by 3 bases, leaving 15 bases between them. CDR1 and CDR2 from the germline V gene are LNHDA and SQIVND (reference sequence). CDR3 protein: CASSRQLSVYNEQFF. CDR3 bases read: TGTGCCAGTAGCAGACAGCTTTCAGTCTACAATGAG.

This clone turned up a few times. Partial CDR3 DNA: TGTGCCAGCAGCTCCCCCCGAACAGGGTCCTACGAG. Translation: CASSSPRTGSYE. The CDR3 reads in full as CASSSPRTGSYEQYF. V is TRBV11-2 and J is TRBJ2-7; weak D call: TRBD1 (6 bases). The read ends 3 residues shy of where the CDR3 ends; the end is completed using the germline J gene. The germline CDR1 and CDR2 sequences are SGHAT and FQNNGV. This CDR3 is 15 amino acids long. Trimming removed 4 bases at V and 1 base at J, with 14 bases between.

Worth noting for this clone: The read falls 3 residues short of the CDR3 end, and the missing part is taken from the germline J gene. The chain recombines TRBV7-8 with TRBJ1-5; no firm D call. The CDR3 spans 13 residues. Germline V gene sequence: CDR1 SGHVS, CDR2 FQNEAQ. The V gene lost 1 base and the J gene lost 3 bases, with 4 bases spanning the gap. The covered CDR3 bases are TGTGCCAGCAGCTTAGGGCCCAATCAGCCC. Translated, it gives CASSLGPNQP. The complete CDR3 reads CASSLGPNQPQHF.

This clone was detected many times. The CDR3 bases that were read are TGTGCCTGGAGTGTAAACAGGGGGCGCGAGCGC. Translation: CAWSVNRGRER. In full, the CDR3 is CAWSVNRGRERAFF. The chain links TRBV30 to TRBJ1-1; 9 nucleotides line up with TRBD1. The sequence runs out 3 residues before the end of the CDR3; the remainder is reconstructed from the germline J gene. This CDR3 is 14 amino acids long. Germline-derived CDR1 and CDR2 are GTSNPN and SVGIG (reference sequence).